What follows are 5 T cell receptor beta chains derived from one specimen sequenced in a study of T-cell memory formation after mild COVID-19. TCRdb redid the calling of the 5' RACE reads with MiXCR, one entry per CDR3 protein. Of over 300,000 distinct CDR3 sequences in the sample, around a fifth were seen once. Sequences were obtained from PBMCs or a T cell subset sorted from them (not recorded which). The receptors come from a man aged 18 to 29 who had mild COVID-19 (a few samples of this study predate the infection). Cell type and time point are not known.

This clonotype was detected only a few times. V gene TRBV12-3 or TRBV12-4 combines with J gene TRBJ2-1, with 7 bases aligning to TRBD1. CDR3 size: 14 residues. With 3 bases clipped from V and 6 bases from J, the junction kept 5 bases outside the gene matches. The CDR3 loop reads CASSFWSGGNEQFF. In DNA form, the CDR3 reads TGTGCCAGCAGTTTCTGGTCAGGGGGCAATGAGCAGTTCTTC.

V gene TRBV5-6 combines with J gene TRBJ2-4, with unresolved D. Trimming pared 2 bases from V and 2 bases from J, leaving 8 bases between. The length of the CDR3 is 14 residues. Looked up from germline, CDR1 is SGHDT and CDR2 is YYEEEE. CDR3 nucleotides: TGTGCCAGCAGCTTTGGACGGCCCAAAAACATTCAGTACTTC. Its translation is CASSFGRPKNIQYF.

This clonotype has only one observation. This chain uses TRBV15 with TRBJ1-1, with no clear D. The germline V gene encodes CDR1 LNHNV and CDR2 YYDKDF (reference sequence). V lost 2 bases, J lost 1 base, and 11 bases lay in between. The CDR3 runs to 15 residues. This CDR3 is CATSRPSGGNTEAFF. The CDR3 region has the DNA TGTGCCACCAGCAGACCTTCGGGAGGGAACACTGAAGCTTTCTTT.

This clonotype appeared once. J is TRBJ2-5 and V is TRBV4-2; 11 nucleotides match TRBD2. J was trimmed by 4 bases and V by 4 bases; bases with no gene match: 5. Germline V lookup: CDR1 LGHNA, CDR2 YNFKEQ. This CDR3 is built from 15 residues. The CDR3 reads CASSRTSGLTETQYF. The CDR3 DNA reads TGTGCCAGCAGCCGGACTAGCGGGTTGACAGAGACCCAGTACTTC.

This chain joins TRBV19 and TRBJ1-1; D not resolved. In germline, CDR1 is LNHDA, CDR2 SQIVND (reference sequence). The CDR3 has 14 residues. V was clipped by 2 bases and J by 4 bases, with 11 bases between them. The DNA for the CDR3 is TGTGCCAGTAGTATACGGGAAGGGTCCACTGAAGCTTTCTTT. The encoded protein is CASSIREGSTEAFF.